A single sample is the source of the 27 T cell receptor beta chains below, sequenced in a study of T cells in Graves' hyperthyroidism and ophthalmopathy. The TCR beta CDR3 regions underwent amplification using RNA transcripts as the source. HTBI primers were employed in a first-round RT-PCR of the TCR CDR3. TCRdb processed the multiplex PCR reads anew with MiXCR; each CDR3 protein has one entry. The sample lists a few hundred thousand distinct CDR3 sequences, 14% to 15% seen once, with about 14% in the top ten. The sample was blood. These receptors were taken from a woman aged 40 to 50 with Graves' hyperthyroidism that later progressed to Graves' ophthalmopathy.

This sequence joins TRBV9 and TRBJ1-2, with D perhaps TRBD1 (6 bases). Germline CDR1 and CDR2: SGDLS and YYNGEE. V was trimmed by 3 bases and J by 0 bases, leaving 12 bases between them. The CDR3 loop spans 15 amino acids. The CDR3 spells CASSASTGANYGYTF. In DNA, the CDR3 is TGTGCCAGCAGCGCCTCGACAGGTGCTAACTATGGCTACACCTTC.

At least ten counts were recorded for this clonotype. The chain uses TRBV24-1 and TRBJ2-3; D is unclear. V shed 7 bases and J shed 9 bases, with 13 bases lying between them. From germline, CDR1 is KGHDR and CDR2 SFDVKD. The CDR3 extends over 12 amino acids. CDR3 residues: CATRSSGRTQYF. CDR3 DNA: TGTGCCACCAGGTCATCAGGACGAACGCAGTATTTT.

This clonotype was found many times. V and J are TRBV3-1 and TRBJ2-1; TRBD2 matches at 9 bases. Germline V lookup: CDR1 LGHDT, CDR2 YNNKEL (reference sequence). The CDR3 extends over 17 amino acids. V gave up 3 bases and J gave up 6 bases; unmatched junction bases: 12. The CDR3 DNA reads TGTGCCAGCAGCCACCCCGGTTGGCGGGAGGGGGTCAATGAGCAGTTCTTC. Translated: CASSHPGWREGVNEQFF.

This clonotype was seen ten or more times. This chain connects TRBV12-3 or TRBV12-4 to TRBJ1-1; D gene unclear. V was trimmed by 8 bases and J by 0 bases, leaving 22 bases between them. CDR3 length: 17 residues. CDR3 region: CASLHSDRPGMNTEAFF. The CDR3 nucleotides read TGTGCCAGCCTTCACTCGGACCGACCGGGGATGAACACTGAAGCTTTCTTT.

This clonotype was counted ten times or more. The genes are TRBV7-8 and TRBJ1-5; D is ambiguous. Per germline, CDR1 SGHVS and CDR2 FQNEAQ. V lost 5 bases and J lost 6, with 11 bases in between. CDR3 length: 13 amino acids. The DNA of the CDR3 is TGTGCCAGCAGCGACCAGTTTTTTCAGCCCCAGCATTTT. The encoded protein is CASSDQFFQPQHF.

This clonotype was picked up many times. The chain links TRBV5-1 to TRBJ2-3; D is ambiguous. Between the trimmed V and J ends, which lost 1 base and 0 bases, there was a span of 6 bases. CDR1 is SGHRS and CDR2 is YFSETQ in the germline V gene. The CDR3 totals 14 residues. The CDR3 DNA sequence: TGCGCCAGCAGCTTGCGGTTTAGCACAGATACGCAGTATTTT. Translating it yields CASSLRFSTDTQYF. The variable domain in full, completed from reference TRBV5-1 and TRBJ2-3, reads KAGVTQTPRYLIKTRGQQVTLSCSPISGHRSVSWYQQTPGQGLQFLFEYFSETQRNKGNFPGRFSGRQFSNSRSEMNVSTLELGDSALYLCASSLRFSTDTQYFGPGTRLTVL.

The CDR3 DNA follows: TGTGCCAGCAGTGGACTAGCGGGACGCGAGCAGTACTTC. It codes for CASSGLAGREQYF. The chain carries TRBV6-2 or TRBV6-3 and TRBJ2-7, with 12 positions matching TRBD2. V trimming: 5 bases; J trimming: 6 bases; junction bases outside the gene matches: 2. Per the germline V gene, CDR1 is MNHEY and CDR2 is SVGEGT. The CDR3 runs 13 residues.

The J gene is TRBJ2-1, the V gene TRBV7-9, with TRBD2 matching over 12 bases. With 8 bases clipped from V and 0 bases from J, the junction kept 8 bases outside the gene matches. The CDR3 is made up of 17 amino acids. Germline lookup yields CDR1 SEHNR and CDR2 FQNEAQ (reference sequence). The CDR3 DNA reads as TGTGCCAGCTCGGACTCACTAGCGGGAGGCTCCTACAATGAGCAGTTCTTC. Amino acids: CASSDSLAGGSYNEQFF.

Ten or more counts support this clonotype. J is TRBJ1-6 and V is TRBV27; D perhaps matches TRBD1 (6 bases). CDR3 length: 19 residues. V was cut by 3 bases and J by 0 bases, with 18 bases left in between. From germline, CDR1 is MNHEY and CDR2 SMNVEV (reference sequence). CDR3 loop: CASSLTGQIISSYNSPLHF. CDR3 sequence (DNA): TGTGCCAGCAGTTTGACCGGACAGATAATAAGCTCCTATAATTCACCCCTCCACTTT.

This clonotype was seen more than once but under ten times. A junction end diverges from the germline sequence, so it may reflect a read error. V and J are TRBV6-1 and TRBJ1-1; possible D gene TRBD1, 6 bases. This CDR3 region has 13 residues. Germline assignment: CDR1 MNHNS and CDR2 SASEGT. CDR3 amino acids: CAGSPGAVTEAFF. The CDR3 DNA follows: TGTGCCGGCAGTCCGGGGGCGGTTACTGAAGCTTTCTTT.

Of note for this clonotype: Here the CDR3 omits its conserved ending phenylalanine or tryptophan, so a read error is the likely source. This sequence joins TRBV30 and TRBJ2-5; D unclear. Germline V gene sequence: CDR1 GTSNPN, CDR2 SVGIG (reference sequence). Deletions cut 5 bases from V and 3 bases from J, with 7 bases between. The CDR3 is made up of 11 amino acids. This chain's CDR3 is CAWRQKETQYV. The CDR3 DNA is TGTGCCTGGCGTCAGAAAGAGACCCAGTACGTC.

This clonotype was detected ten times or more. J is TRBJ1-5 and V is TRBV28, with D uncertain. The CDR3 covers 14 residues. Germline loops: CDR1 MDHEN, CDR2 SYDVKM. Trimming removed 5 bases at V and 1 base at J, with 9 bases between. The DNA of the CDR3 is TGTGCCAGCAGTATAGGACTGAGCAATCAGCCCCAGCATTTT. Translation gives CASSIGLSNQPQHF.

This clonotype occurred many times. The rearrangement uses TRBV5-1 and TRBJ2-1; 9 bases are shared with TRBD2. After removal of 3 bases from V and 5 bases from J, the junction contained 6 bases not matched to a gene. The CDR3 spans 15 residues. CDR1 is SGHRS, CDR2 YFSETQ, per germline. The CDR3 DNA is TGCGCCAGCAGCTATCTAGCGGGAACTGACAATGAGCAGTTCTTC. It specifies CASSYLAGTDNEQFF.

J is TRBJ1-2 and V is TRBV4-3; D call uncertain. Germline V gene sequence: CDR1 LGHNA, CDR2 YSLEER. This CDR3 comprises 14 residues. Deletions cut 0 bases from V and 3 bases from J, with 8 bases between. The CDR3 loop is CASSQDTGYYGYTF. The CDR3 DNA reads as TGCGCCAGCAGCCAAGATACGGGGTACTATGGCTACACCTTC.

The sample holds many counts of this clonotype. This rearrangement joins TRBV12-3 or TRBV12-4 to TRBJ1-5; D is uncertain. The V end lost 7 bases, the J end lost 0 bases, and 10 bases lay between the germline ends. The CDR3 is 14 residues long. CDR3 sequence reads: CASNSRGSNQPQHF. CDR3 in DNA: TGTGCCAGCAATTCCCGGGGTAGCAATCAGCCCCAGCATTTT.

This clonotype came up many times. The chain combines TRBV27 with TRBJ1-2, with 9 bases fitting TRBD1. Germline CDR1 MNHEY, CDR2 SMNVEV (reference sequence). V dropped 6 bases and J dropped 5; count of bases not matched to a gene: 7. CDR3 size: 14 residues. The CDR3 loop is CASRGTGTFYGYTF. CDR3 sequence (DNA): TGTGCCAGCAGGGGGACAGGGACTTTTTATGGCTACACCTTC.

This clonotype was found many times. The chain uses TRBV3-1 and TRBJ2-3, with 7 bases that match TRBD2. The V gene end was trimmed by 3 bases and the J gene end by 1 base; junction bases not matched to a gene: 7. The CDR3 covers 16 residues. Germline V gives CDR1 LGHDT, CDR2 YNNKEL (reference sequence). CDR3 region: CASSHMGGGGTDTQYF. The CDR3 nucleotides are TGTGCCAGCAGCCATATGGGGGGGGGTGGCACAGATACGCAGTATTTT.

In its sample, this clonotype was seen many times. CDR3 protein: CASTYRGTDTQYF. DNA of the CDR3: TGTGCCAGCACCTACCGTGGCACAGATACGCAGTATTTT. The chain employs TRBV12-3 or TRBV12-4 and TRBJ2-3; D remains unclear. CDR3 size: 13 residues. The V end was cut by 7 bases, the J end by 1 base, with 9 bases between.

The rearrangement links TRBV25-1 to TRBJ2-1; the D is unclear. Looked up from germline, CDR1 is MGHDK and CDR2 is SYGVNS. V lost 4 bases to trimming and J lost 6 bases, with 10 bases between them. CDR3 length: 13 amino acids. As DNA, the CDR3 is TGTGCCAGCAGTGCCCTACCGTCCAATGAGCAGTTCTTC. It yields the protein CASSALPSNEQFF. The whole variable domain, filled in from reference TRBV25-1 and TRBJ2-1, reads EADIYQTPRYLVIGTGKKITLECSQTMGHDKMYWYQQDPGMELHLIHYSYGVNSTEKGDLSSESTVSRIRTEHFPLTLESARPSHTSQYLCASSALPSNEQFFGPGTRLTVL.

This clonotype appeared many times. The chain carries TRBV2 and TRBJ2-1; D unresolved. Per germline, CDR1 SNHLY and CDR2 FYNNEI. Trimming took 6 bases from V and 10 from J, leaving 10 bases between them. CDR3 length equals 11 residues. CDR3 in amino acids: CASRLDSEQFF. The CDR3 bases are TGTGCCAGCAGATTGGATTCCGAGCAGTTCTTC.

This clonotype was found many times. The chain uses TRBV27 and TRBJ2-1, with TRBD2 identical over 10 bases. Trimming removed 2 bases from V and 9 bases from J; junction bases left unmatched: 4. Germline loops: CDR1 MNHEY, CDR2 SMNVEV (reference sequence). The CDR3 is made up of 14 amino acids. CDR3 protein: CASSLGTSVGEQFF. Written as DNA, the CDR3 is TGTGCCAGCAGTTTAGGGACTAGCGTTGGTGAGCAGTTCTTC.

This clonotype was detected ten times or more. A junction end diverges from the germline sequence, so it may reflect a read error. This chain links TRBV28 with TRBJ1-1, with D maybe TRBD1 (5 bases). Germline CDR1 is MDHEN and CDR2 is SYDVKM. This CDR3 has 16 residues. CDR3 loop: CASTLREGRARTEAFF. The CDR3 DNA reads as TGTGCCAGCACTTTAAGGGAGGGCAGGGCGCGGACTGAAGCTTTCTTT. Looking up the rest from reference TRBV28 and TRBJ1-1 gives the full variable domain: DVKVTQSSRYLVKRTGEKVFLECVQDMDHENMFWYRQDPGLGLRLIYFSYDVKMKEKGDIPEGYSVSREKKERFSLILESASTNQTSMYLCASTLREGRARTEAFFGQGTRLTVV.

There are many counts of this clonotype. The gene calls are TRBV11-1 and TRBJ2-1; D is perhaps TRBD2 (6 bases). The CDR3 contains 12 residues. Trimming took 7 bases from V and 11 from J, leaving 15 bases between them. Germline loops: CDR1 SGHAT, CDR2 FQDESV (reference sequence). CDR3 in DNA: TGTGCCAGCACCGGGGGAAGCGCCAAGCAGTTCTTC. It is translated as CASTGGSAKQFF.

This clonotype came up once. The rearrangement joins TRBV20-1 to TRBJ1-5; D is uncertain. Trimming pared 1 base from V and 4 bases from J, leaving 20 bases between. Germline V gives CDR1 DFQATT, CDR2 SNEGSKA (reference sequence). The CDR3 sequence is 17 residues long. CDR3 protein: CSARVSEVLQLNQPQHF. CDR3 bases: TGCAGTGCTAGAGTATCGGAGGTCTTGCAGCTAAATCAGCCCCAGCATTTT.

J is TRBJ2-1 and V is TRBV27; 8 positions match TRBD1. V gave up 6 bases and J gave up 0 bases; unmatched junction bases: 13. CDR1 is MNHEY and CDR2 is SMNVEV in the germline V gene (reference sequence). This CDR3 region has 18 residues. CDR3 in DNA: TGTGCCAGCAGGGGCGGGACAGGCAGCCAGGTCTCCTACAATGAGCAGTTCTTC. As protein: CASRGGTGSQVSYNEQFF.

This clonotype was detected many times. The chain has TRBV10-3 and TRBJ1-1, with TRBD1 identical over 8 bases. There are 15 residues in the CDR3. The trim removed 6 bases at V and 4 bases at J, leaving 10 bases unmatched. The germline V gene has CDR1 ENHRY and CDR2 SYGVKD. The CDR3 sequence is CAISDGDRTSTEAFF. DNA for the CDR3: TGTGCCATCAGCGACGGGGACAGGACTTCCACTGAAGCTTTCTTT.

This clonotype was counted ten times or more. This rearrangement joins TRBV5-1 to TRBJ2-3; D possibly matches TRBD1 or TRBD2 (5 bases each). The CDR3 is 11 amino acids. Germline loops: CDR1 SGHRS, CDR2 YFSETQ. V lost 3 bases and J 6 bases, leaving 5 bases between the germline ends. CDR3 nucleotide sequence: TGCGCCAGCAGCTGGGACGATACGCAGTATTTT. As protein: CASSWDDTQYF.